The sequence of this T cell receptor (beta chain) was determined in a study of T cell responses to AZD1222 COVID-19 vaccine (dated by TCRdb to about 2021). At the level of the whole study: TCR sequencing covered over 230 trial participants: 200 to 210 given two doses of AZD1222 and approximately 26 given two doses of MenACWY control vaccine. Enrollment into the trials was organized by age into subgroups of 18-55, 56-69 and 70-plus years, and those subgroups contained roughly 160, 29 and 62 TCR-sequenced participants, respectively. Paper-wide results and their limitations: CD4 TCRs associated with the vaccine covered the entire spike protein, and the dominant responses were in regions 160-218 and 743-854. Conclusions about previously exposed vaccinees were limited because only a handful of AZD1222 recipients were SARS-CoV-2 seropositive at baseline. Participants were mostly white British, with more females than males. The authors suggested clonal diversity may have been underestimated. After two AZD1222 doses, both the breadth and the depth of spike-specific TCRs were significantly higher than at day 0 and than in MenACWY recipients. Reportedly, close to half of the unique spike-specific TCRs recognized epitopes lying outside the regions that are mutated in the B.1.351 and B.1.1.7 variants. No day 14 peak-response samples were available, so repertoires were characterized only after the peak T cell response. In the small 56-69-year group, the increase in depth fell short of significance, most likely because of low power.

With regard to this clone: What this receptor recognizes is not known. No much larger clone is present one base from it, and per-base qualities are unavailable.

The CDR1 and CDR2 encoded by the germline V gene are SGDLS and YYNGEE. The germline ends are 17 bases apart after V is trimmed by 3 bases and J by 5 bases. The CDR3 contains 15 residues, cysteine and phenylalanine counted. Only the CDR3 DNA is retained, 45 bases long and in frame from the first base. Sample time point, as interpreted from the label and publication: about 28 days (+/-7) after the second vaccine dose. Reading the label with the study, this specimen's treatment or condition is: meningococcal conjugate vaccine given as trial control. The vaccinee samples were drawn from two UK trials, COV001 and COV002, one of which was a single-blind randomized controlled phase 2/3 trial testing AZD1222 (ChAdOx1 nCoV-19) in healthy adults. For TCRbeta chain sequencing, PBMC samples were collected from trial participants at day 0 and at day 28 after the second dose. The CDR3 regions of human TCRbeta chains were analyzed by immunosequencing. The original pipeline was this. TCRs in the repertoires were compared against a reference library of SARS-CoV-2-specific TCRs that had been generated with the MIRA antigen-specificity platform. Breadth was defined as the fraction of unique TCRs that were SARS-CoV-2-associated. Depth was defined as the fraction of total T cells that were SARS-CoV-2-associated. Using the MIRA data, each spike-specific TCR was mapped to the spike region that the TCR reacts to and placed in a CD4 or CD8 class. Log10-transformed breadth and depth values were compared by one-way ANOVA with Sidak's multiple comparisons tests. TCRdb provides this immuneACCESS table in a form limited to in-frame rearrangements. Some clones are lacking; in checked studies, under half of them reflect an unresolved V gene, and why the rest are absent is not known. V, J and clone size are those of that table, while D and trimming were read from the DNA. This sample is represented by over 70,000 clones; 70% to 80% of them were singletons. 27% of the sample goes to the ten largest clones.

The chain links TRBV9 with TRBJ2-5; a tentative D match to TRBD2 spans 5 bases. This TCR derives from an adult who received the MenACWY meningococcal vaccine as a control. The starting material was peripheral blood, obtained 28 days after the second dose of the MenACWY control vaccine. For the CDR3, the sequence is CASSATGNLGETQYF. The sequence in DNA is TGTGCCAGCAGCGCCACCGGGAACCTCGGGGAGACCCAGTACTTC.